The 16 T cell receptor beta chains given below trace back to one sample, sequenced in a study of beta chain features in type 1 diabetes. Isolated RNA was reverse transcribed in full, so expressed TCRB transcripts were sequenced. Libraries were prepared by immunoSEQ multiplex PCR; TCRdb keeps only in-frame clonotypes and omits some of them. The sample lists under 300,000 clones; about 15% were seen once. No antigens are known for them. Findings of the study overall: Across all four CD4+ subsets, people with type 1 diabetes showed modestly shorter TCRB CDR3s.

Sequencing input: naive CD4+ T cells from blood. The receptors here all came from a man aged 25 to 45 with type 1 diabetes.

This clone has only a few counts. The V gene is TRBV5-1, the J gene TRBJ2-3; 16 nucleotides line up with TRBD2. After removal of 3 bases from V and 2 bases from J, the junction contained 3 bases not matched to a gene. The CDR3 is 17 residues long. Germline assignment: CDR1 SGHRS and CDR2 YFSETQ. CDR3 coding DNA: TGCGCCAGCAGCTACGGGACTAGCGGGGGGGCCACAGATACGCAGTATTTT. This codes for CASSYGTSGGATDTQYF.

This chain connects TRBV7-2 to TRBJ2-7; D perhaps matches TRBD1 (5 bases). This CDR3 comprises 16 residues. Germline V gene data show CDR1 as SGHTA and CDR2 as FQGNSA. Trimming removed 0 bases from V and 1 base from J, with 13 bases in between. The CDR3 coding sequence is TGTGCCAGCAGCTTAGCTGCAGGGTGGGATTCCTACGAGCAGTACTTC. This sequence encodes CASSLAAGWDSYEQYF.

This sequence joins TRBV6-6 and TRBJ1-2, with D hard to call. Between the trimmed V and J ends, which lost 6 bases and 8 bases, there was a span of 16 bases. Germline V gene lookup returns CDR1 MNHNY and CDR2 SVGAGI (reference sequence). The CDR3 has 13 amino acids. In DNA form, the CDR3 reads TGTGCCAGCAGAGTGGCCGGGAAAGAGGGCTACACCTTC. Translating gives CASRVAGKEGYTF.

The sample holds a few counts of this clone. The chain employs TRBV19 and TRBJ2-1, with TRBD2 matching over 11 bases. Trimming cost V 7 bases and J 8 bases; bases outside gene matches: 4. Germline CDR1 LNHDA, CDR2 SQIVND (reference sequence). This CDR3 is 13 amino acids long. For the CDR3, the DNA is TGTGCCAGTACGACTAGCGGGAAATATGAGCAGTTCTTC. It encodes CASTTSGKYEQFF.

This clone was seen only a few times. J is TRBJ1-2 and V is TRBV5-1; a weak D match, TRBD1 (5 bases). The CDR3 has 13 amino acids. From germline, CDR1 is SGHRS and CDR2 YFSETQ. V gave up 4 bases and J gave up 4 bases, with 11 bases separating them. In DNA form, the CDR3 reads TGCGCCAGCAGCCCGGGGGACGGCTATGGCTACACCTTC. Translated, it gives CASSPGDGYGYTF.

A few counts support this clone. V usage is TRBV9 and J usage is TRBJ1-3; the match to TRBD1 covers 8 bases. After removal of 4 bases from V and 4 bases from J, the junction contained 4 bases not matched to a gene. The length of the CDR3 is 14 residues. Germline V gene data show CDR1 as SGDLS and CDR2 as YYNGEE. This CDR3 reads CASSSQGDGNTIYF. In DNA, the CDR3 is TGTGCCAGCAGCTCACAGGGGGACGGAAACACCATATATTTT.

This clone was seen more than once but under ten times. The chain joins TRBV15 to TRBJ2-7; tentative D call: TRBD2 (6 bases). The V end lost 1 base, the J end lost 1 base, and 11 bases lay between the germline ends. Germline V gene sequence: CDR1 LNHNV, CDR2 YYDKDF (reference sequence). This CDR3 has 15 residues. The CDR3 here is CATSRGAGVSYEQYF. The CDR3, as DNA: TGTGCCACCAGCAGAGGAGCGGGTGTATCCTACGAGCAGTACTTC. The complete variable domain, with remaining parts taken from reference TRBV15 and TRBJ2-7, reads DAMVIQNPRYQVTQFGKPVTLSCSQTLNHNVMYWYQQKSSQAPKLLFHYYDKDFNNEADTPDNFQSRRPNTSFCFLDIRSPGLGDTAMYLCATSRGAGVSYEQYFGPGTRLTVT.

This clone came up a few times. CDR3 sequence: CASSLDGGSGERAEAFF. CDR3 bases: TGTGCCAGCAGCTTAGATGGTGGGTCGGGGGAACGGGCTGAAGCTTTCTTT. The rearrangement links TRBV7-9 to TRBJ1-1, with D possibly being TRBD1 (5 bases). Germline loops: CDR1 SEHNR, CDR2 FQNEAQ (reference sequence). The CDR3 has 17 residues. V lost 1 base and J 6 bases, leaving 21 bases between the germline ends.

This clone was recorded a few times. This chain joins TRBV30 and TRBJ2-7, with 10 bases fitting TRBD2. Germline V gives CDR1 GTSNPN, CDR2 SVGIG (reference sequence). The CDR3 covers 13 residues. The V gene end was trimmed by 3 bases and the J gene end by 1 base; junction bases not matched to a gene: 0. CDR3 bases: TGTGCCTGGAGGACTAGCGGGTCCTACGAGCAGTACTTC. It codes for CAWRTSGSYEQYF.

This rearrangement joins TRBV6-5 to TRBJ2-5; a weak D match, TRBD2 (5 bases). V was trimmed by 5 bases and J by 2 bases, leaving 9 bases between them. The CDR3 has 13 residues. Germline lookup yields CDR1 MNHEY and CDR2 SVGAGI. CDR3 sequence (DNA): TGTGCCAGCAGTCCGGACTTACAAGAGACCCAGTACTTC. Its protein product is CASSPDLQETQYF.

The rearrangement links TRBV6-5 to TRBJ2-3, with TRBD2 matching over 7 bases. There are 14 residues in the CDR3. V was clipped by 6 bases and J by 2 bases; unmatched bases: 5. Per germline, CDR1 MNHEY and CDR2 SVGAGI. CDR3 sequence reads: CASRTSAATDTQYF. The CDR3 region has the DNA TGTGCCAGCAGAACTAGCGCAGCCACAGATACGCAGTATTTT.

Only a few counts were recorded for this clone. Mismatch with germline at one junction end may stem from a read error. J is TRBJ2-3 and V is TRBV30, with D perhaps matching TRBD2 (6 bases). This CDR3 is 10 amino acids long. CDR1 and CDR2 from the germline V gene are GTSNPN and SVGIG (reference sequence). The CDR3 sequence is CAWGGTVLDF. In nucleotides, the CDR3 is TGTGCCTGGGGCGGGACGGTCCTGGATTTT.

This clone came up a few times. The DNA for the CDR3 is TGTGCCAGCTCTCCCGGTACCTACGAGCAGTACTTC. Protein sequence: CASSPGTYEQYF. The chain combines TRBV18 with TRBJ2-7, with no clear D. V lost 6 bases and J 2 bases, leaving 8 bases between the germline ends. The CDR3 sequence is 12 residues long. CDR1 KGHSH and CDR2 LQKENI come from the germline V gene.

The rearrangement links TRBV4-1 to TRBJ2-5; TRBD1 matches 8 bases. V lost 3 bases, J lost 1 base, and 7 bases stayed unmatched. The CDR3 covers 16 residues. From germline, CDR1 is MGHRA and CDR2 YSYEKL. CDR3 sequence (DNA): TGCGCCAGCAGCCAGGTCATACAGGGGGGCCAAGAGACCCAGTACTTC. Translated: CASSQVIQGGQETQYF.

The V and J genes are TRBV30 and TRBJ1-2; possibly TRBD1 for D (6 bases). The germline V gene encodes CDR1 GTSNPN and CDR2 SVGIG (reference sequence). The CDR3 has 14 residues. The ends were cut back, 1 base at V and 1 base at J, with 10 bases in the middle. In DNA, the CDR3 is TGTGCCTGGAGTGGGGGGGGCTTTAACTATGGCTACACCTTC. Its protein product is CAWSGGGFNYGYTF.

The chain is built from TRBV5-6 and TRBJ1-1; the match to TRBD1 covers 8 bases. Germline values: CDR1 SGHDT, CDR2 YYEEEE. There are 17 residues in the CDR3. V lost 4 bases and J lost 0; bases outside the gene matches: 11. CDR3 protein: CASSTGTGKPMNTEAFF. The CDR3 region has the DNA TGTGCCAGCAGCACCGGGACAGGAAAACCTATGAACACTGAAGCTTTCTTT.